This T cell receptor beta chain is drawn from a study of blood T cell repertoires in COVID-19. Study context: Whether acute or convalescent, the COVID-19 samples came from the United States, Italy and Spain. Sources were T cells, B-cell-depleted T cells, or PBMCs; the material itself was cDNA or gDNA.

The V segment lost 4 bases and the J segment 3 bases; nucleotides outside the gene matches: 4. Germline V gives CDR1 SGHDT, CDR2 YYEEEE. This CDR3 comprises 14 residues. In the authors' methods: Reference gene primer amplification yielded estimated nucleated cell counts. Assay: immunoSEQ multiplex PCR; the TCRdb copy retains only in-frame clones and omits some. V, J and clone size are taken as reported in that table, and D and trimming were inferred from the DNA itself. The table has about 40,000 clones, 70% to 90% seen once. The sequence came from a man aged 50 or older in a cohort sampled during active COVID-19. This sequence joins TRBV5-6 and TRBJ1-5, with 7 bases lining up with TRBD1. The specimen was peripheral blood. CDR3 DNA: TGTGCCAGCAGCCCCGGGACAGTCAATCAGCCCCAGCATTTT. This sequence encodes CASSPGTVNQPQHF.